This T cell receptor (beta chain) is drawn from a study of blood T cell repertoires in COVID-19. Looking at the study overall: The United States, Italy and Spain provided the acute and convalescent COVID-19 samples. Nucleic acid was either cDNA or gDNA, and it came from T cells, B-cell-depleted T cells, or PBMCs.

In the source study's methods: Estimation of nucleated cell counts was performed using reference gene primer amplification. Sequenced by immunoSEQ multiplex PCR; TCRdb stores in-frame clones only, minus some. V and J calls and clone size are those listed in that table; D and trimming were worked out from the DNA. The data show hundreds of thousands of clones, about nine tenths seen once. Germline V gives CDR1 SGHRS, CDR2 YFSETQ. The CDR3 consists of 14 residues. The V end was cut by 4 bases, the J end by 1 base, with 9 bases between. The chain employs TRBV5-1 and TRBJ2-1; D may be TRBD1 (6 bases). Sequenced sample: peripheral blood. The origin of this receptor is a woman aged 30 to 39 with active or convalescent COVID-19. The CDR3, as DNA: TGCGCCAGCAGCGAACAGGGTTCCTACAATGAGCAGTTCTTC. Its protein product is CASSEQGSYNEQFF.